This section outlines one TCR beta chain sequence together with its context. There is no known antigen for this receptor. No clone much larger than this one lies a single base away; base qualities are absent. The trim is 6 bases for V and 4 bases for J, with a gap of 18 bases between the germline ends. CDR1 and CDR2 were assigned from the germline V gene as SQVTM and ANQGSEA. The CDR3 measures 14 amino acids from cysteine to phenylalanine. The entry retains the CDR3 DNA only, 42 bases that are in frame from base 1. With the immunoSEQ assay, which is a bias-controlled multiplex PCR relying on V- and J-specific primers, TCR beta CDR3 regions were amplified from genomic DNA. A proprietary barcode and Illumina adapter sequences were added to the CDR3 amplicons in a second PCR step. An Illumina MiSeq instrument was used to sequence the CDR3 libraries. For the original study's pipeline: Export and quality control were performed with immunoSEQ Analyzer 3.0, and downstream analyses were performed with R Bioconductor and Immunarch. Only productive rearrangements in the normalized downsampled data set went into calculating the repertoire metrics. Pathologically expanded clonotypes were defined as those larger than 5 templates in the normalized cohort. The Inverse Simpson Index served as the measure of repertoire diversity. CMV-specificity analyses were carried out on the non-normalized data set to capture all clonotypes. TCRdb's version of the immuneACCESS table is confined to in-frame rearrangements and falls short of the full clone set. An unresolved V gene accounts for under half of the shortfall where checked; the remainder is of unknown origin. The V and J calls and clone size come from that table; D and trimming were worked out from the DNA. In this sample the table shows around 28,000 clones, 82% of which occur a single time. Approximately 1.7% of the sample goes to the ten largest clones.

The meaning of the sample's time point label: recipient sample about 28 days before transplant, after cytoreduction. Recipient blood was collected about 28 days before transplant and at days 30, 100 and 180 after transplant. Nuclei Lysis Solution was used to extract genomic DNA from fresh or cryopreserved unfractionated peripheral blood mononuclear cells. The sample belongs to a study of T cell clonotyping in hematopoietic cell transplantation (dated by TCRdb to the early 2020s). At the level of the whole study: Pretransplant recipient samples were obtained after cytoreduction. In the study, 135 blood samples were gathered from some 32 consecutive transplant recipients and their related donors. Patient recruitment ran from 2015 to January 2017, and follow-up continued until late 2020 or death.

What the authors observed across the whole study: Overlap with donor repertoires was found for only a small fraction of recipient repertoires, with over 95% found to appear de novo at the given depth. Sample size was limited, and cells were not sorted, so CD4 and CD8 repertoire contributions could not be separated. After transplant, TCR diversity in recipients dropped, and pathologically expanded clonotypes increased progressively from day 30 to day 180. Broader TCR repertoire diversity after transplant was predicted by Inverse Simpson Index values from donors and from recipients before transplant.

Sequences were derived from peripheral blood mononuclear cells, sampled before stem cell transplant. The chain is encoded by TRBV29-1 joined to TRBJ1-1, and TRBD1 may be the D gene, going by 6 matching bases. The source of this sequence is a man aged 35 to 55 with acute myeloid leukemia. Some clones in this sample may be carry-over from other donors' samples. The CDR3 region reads CSVARGQGSTEAFF. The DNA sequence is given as TGCAGCGTCGCTCGGGGGCAGGGGAGCACTGAAGCTTTCTTT.